This TCR beta chain is drawn from a study of T cell changes during pregnancy in multiple sclerosis. Assay used: immunoSEQ multiplex PCR; TCRdb lists only in-frame clones, some missing. Among over 55,000 clones, around 94% were seen once, and the ten largest hold approximately 2.8%. Looked up from germline, CDR1 is MNHEY and CDR2 is SMNVEV (reference sequence). This CDR3 comprises 14 residues. V gave up 3 bases and J gave up 4 bases, with 12 bases separating them. The origin of this receptor is a female donor in good health, enrolled as a control in a pregnancy study. This chain uses TRBV27 with TRBJ1-1; D not resolved. The sequencing here drew on CD8+ T cells from peripheral blood mononuclear cells, taken in the third trimester of pregnancy. The CDR3 nucleotides read TGTGCCAGCAGTTTGATAGGCGGGGTCACTGAAGCTTTCTTT. Amino acid sequence: CASSLIGGVTEAFF.